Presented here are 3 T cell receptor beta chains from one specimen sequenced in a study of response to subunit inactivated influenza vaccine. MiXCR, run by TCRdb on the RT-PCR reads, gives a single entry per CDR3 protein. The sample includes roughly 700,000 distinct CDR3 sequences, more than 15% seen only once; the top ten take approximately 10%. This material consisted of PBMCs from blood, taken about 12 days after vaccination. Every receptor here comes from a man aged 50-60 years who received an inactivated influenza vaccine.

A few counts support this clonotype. The CDR3 is CASSVRTQPKIVDSYEQYF. As DNA, the CDR3 is TGTGCCAGCAGCGTAAGGACTCAACCAAAGATTGTGGACTCCTACGAGCAGTACTTC. The chain has TRBV11-2 and TRBJ2-7, with D possibly matching TRBD2 (5 bases). The germline gives CDR1 SGHAT, CDR2 FQNNGV. The CDR3 is 19 residues long. The V gene lost 5 bases and the J gene lost 0 bases, with 26 bases spanning the gap.

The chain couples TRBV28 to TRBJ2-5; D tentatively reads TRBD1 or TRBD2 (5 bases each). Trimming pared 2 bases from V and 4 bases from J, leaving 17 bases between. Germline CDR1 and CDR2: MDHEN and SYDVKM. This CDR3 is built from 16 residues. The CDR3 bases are TGTGCCAGCAGTTTACCCCTGACGGGGCAGAGAGAGACCCAGTACTTC. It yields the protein CASSLPLTGQRETQYF.

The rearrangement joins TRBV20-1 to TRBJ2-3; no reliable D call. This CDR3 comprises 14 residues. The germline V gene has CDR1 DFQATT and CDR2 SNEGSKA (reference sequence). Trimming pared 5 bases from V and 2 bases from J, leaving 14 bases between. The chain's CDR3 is CSAVPGSDTDTQYF. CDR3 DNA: TGCAGTGCTGTCCCCGGTTCGGACACAGATACGCAGTATTTT.